The TCR beta chain under discussion was sequenced for a study of OX40 agonist ivuxolimab in advanced cancers. Clones were sequenced by immunoSEQ multiplex PCR, and TCRdb holds only the in-frame ones, with some missing. This sample has around 67,000 clones; nearly 90% occur once, and the top ten carry 1.3%. Points from the study as a whole: People who partly responded at 0.1-3.0 mg/kg had some of the least clonal expansion seen.

Germline loops: CDR1 SGHTA, CDR2 FQGTGA. The germline V and J ends were trimmed by 5 bases and 0 bases, with 10 bases remaining between them. The CDR3 is 14 residues long. On this clone: Its antigen is as yet unknown.

Sequenced here: CD4+ or CD8+ T cells sorted from blood, sampled in a trial of the OX40 agonist ivuxolimab. The chain joins TRBV7-3 to TRBJ2-5; D is undetermined. The TCR was taken from an adult with an advanced solid tumor such as melanoma, head and neck, liver or kidney cancer. CDR3 in DNA: TGTGCCAGCAGCAAGACGGTAAACCAAGAGACCCAGTACTTC. Amino acid sequence: CASSKTVNQETQYF.